This TCR beta chain was identified in a study of T cell responses to AZD1222 COVID-19 vaccine. Regarding the study as a whole: Reportedly, nearly half the spike-specific TCRs target unmutated variant regions.

Assay used: immunoSEQ multiplex PCR; TCRdb lists only in-frame clones, some missing. The sample has 75,000 to 100,000 clones, 85% to 95% seen once. V lost 2 bases to trimming and J lost 3 bases; unmatched junction nucleotides: 6. CDR3 length equals 16 residues. The germline gives CDR1 WSHSY, CDR2 SAAADI. As for this clone: The target antigen is unknown.

This TCR was recovered from an adult in good health. The chain has TRBV10-2 and TRBJ2-1, with TRBD2 matching 8 bases. The starting material was peripheral blood, obtained on day 0 of AZD1222 vaccination. CDR3: CASSESLAGHYNEQFF. For the CDR3, the DNA is TGCGCCAGCAGTGAGAGCCTAGCGGGCCACTACAATGAGCAGTTCTTC.